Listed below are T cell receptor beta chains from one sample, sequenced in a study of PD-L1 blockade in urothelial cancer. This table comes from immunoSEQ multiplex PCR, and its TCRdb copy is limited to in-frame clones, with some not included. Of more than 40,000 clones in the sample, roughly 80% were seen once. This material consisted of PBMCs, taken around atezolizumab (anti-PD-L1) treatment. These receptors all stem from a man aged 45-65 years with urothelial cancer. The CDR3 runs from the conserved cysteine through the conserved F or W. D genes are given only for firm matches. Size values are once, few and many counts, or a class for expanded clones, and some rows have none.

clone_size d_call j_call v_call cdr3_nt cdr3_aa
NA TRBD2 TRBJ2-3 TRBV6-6 TGTGCCAGCAGTTTGCGGGGGACTAGCACAGATACGCAGTATTTT CASSLRGTSTDTQYF
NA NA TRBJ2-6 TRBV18 TGTGCCAGCTCACCAGTAGGGGATTCCGTCGCGGGGGCCAACGTCCTGACTTTC CASSPVGDSVAGANVLTF
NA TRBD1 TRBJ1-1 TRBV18 TGTGCCAGCTCAACTGGACAGGGTAACACTGAAGCTTTCTTT CASSTGQGNTEAFF
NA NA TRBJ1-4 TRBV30 TGTGCCTGGAGCCCAGGGAACAATGAAAAACTGTTTTTT CAWSPGNNEKLFF
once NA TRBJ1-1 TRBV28 TGTGCCAGCAGTTTAGAAAGCCCTGAAGCTTTCTTT CASSLESPEAFF
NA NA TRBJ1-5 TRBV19 TGTGCCAGTAGTATTCAGGGTAGGGTTCAGCCCCAGCATTTT CASSIQGRVQPQHF
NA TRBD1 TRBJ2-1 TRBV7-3 TGTGCCAGCAGCCCCCGGACAGGGGCGAACAATGAGCAGTTCTTC CASSPRTGANNEQFF
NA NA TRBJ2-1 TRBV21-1 TGTGCCAGCAACAAGCCATCAGGTCTAGCGGGAGGGAAGAGCTCCTACAATGAGCAGTTCTTC CASNKPSGLAGGKSSYNEQFF
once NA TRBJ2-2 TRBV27 TGTGCCAGCAGTTCGGGACAAATCAACACCGGGGAGCTGTTTTTT CASSSGQINTGELFF
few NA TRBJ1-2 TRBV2 TGTGCCAGCAGCCCGAAGGGGTTCGGGGGCTACACCTTC CASSPKGFGGYTF
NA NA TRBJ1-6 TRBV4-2 TGTGCCAGCAGCCAAGCTTCCGGCGGAGAACCCCTCCACTTT CASSQASGGEPLHF
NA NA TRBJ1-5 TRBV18 TGTGCCAGCTCACCGGGGCAGGGGAACAATCAGCCCCAGCATTTT CASSPGQGNNQPQHF
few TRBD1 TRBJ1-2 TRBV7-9 TGTGCCAGCAGCCCTCCGGGACAGGGTACTGGCTACACCTTC CASSPPGQGTGYTF
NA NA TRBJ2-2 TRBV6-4 TGTGCCAGCAGCTTAGGGGCAGACACCGGGGAGCTGTTTTTT CASSLGADTGELFF
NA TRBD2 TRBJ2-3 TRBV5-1 TGCGCCAGCAGCTTTACTAGCGGTAGCACAGATACGCAGTATTTT CASSFTSGSTDTQYF
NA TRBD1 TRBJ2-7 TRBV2 TGTGCCAGCCTCCCGGACAGGACAACCTACGAGCAGTACTTC CASLPDRTTYEQYF
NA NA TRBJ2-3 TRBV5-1 TGCGCCAGTACCCTTGAAGCGGATAGCACAGATACGCAGTATTTT CASTLEADSTDTQYF
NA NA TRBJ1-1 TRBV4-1 TGCGCCAGCAGCCACTGGGCGGGGGGGGTCACTGAAGCTTTCTTT CASSHWAGGVTEAFF